This T cell receptor (beta chain) was obtained from a study of blood T cells in healthy people across ages. Germline lookup yields CDR1 DFQATT and CDR2 SNEGSKA (reference sequence). V lost 5 bases and J 8 bases, leaving 18 bases between the germline ends. This CDR3 spans 13 amino acids. With regard to this clonotype: Its antigen is not known.

Per-sample yields of isolated PBMCs were at least 6 million. Sample-barcoded 5' priming and a J-beta primer mix drove a second PCR of roughly 6 to 12 cycles. Each CDR3 protein is one row after TCRdb ran MiXCR on the 5' RACE reads. The sample lists some 940,000 distinct CDR3 sequences, 29% occurring once. Notes on the study in general: Diversity of TCR beta per million T cells declined in a roughly linear way with age.

The sample also formed part of further work on T cells of mothers and their children. In that study: Each mother yielded more than 9 million TCR beta CDR3 reads. Each child yielded 2.5 million to 3 million reads.

Sample: blood. The sequence came from a woman between 40 and 55 years old in good health. V gene TRBV20-1 combines with J gene TRBJ1-2; TRBD1 might be the D (5 bases). The CDR3 region is CSASLSYGGGYTF. CDR3 in DNA: TGCAGTGCTTCACTATCTTACGGGGGAGGCTACACCTTC.